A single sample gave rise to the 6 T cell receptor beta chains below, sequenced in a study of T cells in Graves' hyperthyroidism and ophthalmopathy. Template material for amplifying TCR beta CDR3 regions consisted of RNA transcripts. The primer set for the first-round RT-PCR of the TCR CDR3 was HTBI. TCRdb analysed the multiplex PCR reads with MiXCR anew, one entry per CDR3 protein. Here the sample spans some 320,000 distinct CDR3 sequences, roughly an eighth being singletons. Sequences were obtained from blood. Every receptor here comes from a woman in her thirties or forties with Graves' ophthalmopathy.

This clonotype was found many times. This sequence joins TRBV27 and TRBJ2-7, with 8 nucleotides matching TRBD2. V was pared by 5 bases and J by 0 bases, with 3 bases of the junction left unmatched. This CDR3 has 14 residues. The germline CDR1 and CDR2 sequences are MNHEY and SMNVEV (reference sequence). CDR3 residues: CASSRGRLSYEQYF. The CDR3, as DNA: TGTGCCAGCAGTCGCGGGAGGCTCTCCTACGAGCAGTACTTC.

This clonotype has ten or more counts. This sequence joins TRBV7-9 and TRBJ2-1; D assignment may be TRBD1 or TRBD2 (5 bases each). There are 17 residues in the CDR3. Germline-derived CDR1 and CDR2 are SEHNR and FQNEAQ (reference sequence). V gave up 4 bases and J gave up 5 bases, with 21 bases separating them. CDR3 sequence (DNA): TGTGCCAGCAGCTCAGAGCTCCGACGGGGACCGAACAATGAGCAGTTCTTC. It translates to CASSSELRRGPNNEQFF.

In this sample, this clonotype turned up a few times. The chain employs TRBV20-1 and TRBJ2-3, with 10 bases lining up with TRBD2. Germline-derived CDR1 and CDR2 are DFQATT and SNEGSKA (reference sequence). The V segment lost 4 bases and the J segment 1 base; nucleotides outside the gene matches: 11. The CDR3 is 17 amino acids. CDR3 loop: CSATSGRVRGGTDTQYF. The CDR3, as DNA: TGCAGTGCTACTAGCGGGAGAGTGAGGGGGGGCACAGATACGCAGTATTTT.

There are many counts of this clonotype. In DNA form, the CDR3 reads TGTGCCAGCAGTGGACAGATCACGAAATCTTTCTTT. Protein product: CASSGQITKSFF. The chain joins TRBV2 to TRBJ1-1; TRBD1 is a possible D gene (5 bases). The CDR3 covers 12 residues. Between the trimmed V and J ends, which lost 4 bases and 12 bases, there was a span of 15 bases. Germline CDR1 and CDR2: SNHLY and FYNNEI.

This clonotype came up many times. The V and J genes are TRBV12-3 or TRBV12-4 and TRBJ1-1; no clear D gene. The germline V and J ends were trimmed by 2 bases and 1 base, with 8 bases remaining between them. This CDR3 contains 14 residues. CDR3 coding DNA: TGTGCCAGCAGTTTATTGGGTTCGAACACTGAAGCTTTCTTT. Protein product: CASSLLGSNTEAFF.

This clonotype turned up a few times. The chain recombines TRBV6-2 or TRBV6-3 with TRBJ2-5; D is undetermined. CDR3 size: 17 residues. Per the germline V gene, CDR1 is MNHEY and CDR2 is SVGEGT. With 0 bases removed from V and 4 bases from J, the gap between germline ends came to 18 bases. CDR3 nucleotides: TGTGCCAGCAGTTACTCGATGACCTTGTGGAGTGGAGAGACCCAGTACTTC. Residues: CASSYSMTLWSGETQYF.